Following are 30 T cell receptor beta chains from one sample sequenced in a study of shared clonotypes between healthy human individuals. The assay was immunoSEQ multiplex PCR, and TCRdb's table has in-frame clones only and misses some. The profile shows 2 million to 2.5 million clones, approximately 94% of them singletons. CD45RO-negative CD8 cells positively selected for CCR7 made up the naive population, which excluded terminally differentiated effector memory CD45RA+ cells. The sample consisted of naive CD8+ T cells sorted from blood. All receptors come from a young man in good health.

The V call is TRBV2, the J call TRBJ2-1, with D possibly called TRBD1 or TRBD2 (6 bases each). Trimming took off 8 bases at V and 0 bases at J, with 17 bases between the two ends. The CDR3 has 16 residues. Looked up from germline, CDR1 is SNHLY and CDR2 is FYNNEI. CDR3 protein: CASGEGGPLSYNEQFF. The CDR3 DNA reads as TGTGCCAGCGGGGAAGGGGGGCCCCTCTCCTACAATGAGCAGTTCTTC.

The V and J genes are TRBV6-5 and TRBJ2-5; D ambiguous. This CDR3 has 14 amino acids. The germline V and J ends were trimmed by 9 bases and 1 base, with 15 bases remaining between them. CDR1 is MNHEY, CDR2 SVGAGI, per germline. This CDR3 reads CASTSGPGQETQYF. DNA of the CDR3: TGTGCCAGTACCTCTGGCCCAGGCCAAGAGACCCAGTACTTC.

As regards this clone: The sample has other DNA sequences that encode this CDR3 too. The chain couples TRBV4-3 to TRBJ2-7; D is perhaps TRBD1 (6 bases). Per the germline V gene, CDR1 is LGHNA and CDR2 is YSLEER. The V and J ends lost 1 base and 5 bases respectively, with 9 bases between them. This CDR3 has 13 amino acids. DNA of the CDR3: TGCGCCAGCAGCCAAGGAGCAGGGGACGAGCAGTACTTC. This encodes CASSQGAGDEQYF.

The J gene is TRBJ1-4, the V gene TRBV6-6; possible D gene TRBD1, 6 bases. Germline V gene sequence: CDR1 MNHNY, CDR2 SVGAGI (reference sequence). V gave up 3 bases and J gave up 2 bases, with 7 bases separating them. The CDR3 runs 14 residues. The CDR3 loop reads CASSYQGTNEKLFF. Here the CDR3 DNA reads TGTGCCAGCAGTTATCAGGGGACTAATGAAAAACTGTTTTTT.

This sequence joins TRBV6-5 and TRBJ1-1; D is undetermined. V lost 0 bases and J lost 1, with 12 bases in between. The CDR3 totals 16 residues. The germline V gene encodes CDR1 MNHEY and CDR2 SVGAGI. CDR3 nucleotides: TGTGCCAGCAGTTACTCGGATCAGGTCAGGAACACTGAAGCTTTCTTT. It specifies CASSYSDQVRNTEAFF.

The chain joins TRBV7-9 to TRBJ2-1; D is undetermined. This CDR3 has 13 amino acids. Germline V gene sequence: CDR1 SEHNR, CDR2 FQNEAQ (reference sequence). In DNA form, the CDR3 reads TGTGCTTCGGGCCTAGTTTCCTACAATGAGCAGTTCTTC. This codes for CASGLVSYNEQFF.

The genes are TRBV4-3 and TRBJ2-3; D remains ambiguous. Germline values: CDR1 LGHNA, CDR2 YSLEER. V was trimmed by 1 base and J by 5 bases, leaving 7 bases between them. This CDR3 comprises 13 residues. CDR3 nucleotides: TGCGCCAGCAGCCAAGCTCACAGAGATACGCAGTATTTT. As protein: CASSQAHRDTQYF.

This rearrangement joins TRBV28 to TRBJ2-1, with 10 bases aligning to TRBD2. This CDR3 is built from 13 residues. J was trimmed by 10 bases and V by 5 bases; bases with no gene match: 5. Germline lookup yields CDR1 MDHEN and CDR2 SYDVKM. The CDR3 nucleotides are TGTGCCAGCAGTCTAGCGGGAGAAGCCGAGCAGTTCTTC. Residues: CASSLAGEAEQFF.

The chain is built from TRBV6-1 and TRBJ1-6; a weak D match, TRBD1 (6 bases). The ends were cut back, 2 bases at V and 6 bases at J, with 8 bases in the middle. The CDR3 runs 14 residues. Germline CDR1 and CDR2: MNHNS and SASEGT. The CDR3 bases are TGTGCCAGCAGTGAAACGGACAGTAATTCACCCCTCCACTTT. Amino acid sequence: CASSETDSNSPLHF.

The CDR3 coding sequence is TGTGCCAGCAGCGTAGGACAAGGACAGGTGGCAAACACCATATATTTT. Amino acid sequence: CASSVGQGQVANTIYF. The J gene is TRBJ1-3, the V gene TRBV9; 7 bases are shared with TRBD1. Germline V gives CDR1 SGDLS, CDR2 YYNGEE. J lost 6 bases, V lost 0 bases, and 9 bases had no gene match. The CDR3 consists of 16 residues.

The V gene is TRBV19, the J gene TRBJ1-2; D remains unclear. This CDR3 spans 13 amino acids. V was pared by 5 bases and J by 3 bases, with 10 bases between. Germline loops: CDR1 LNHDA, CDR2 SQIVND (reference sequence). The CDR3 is CASSPTWDYGYTF. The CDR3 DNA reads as TGTGCCAGTAGTCCGACCTGGGACTATGGCTACACCTTC.

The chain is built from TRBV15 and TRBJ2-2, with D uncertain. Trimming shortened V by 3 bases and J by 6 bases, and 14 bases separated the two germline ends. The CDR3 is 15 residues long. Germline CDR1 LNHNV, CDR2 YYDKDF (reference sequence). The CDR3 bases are TGTGCCACCAGCAGCCCCACTCCTTACGCCGGGGAGCTGTTTTTT. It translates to CATSSPTPYAGELFF.

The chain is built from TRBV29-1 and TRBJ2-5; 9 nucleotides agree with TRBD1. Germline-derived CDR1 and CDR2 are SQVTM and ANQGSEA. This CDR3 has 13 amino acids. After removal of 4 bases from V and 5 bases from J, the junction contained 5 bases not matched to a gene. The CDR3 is CSVGTGATETQYF. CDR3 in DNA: TGCAGCGTTGGGACAGGGGCGACGGAGACCCAGTACTTC.

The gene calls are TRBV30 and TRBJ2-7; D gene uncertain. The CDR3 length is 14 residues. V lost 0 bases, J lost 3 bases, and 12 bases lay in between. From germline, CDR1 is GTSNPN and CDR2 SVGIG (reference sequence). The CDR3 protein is CAWSVDSRGYEQYF. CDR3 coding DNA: TGTGCCTGGAGTGTAGATTCGCGCGGCTACGAGCAGTACTTC.

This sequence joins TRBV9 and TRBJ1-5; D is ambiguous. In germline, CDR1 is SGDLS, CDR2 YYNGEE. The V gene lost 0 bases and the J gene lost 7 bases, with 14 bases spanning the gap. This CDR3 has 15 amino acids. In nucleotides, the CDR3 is TGTGCCAGCAGCGTAGACCCTAGTGGACGGCAGCCCCAGCATTTT. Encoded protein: CASSVDPSGRQPQHF.

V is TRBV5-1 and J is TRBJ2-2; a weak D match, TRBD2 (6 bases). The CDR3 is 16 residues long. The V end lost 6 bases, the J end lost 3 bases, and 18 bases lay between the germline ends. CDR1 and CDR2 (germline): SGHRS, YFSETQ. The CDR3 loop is CASTPTLLAYTGELFF. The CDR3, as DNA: TGCGCCAGCACCCCTACGTTGCTAGCGTACACCGGGGAGCTGTTTTTT.

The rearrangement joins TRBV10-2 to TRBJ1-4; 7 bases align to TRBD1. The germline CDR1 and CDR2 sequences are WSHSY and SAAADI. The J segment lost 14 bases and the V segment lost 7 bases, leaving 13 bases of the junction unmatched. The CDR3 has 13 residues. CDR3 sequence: CASNPGQIHPLFF. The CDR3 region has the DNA TGCGCCAGCAACCCGGGACAGATTCATCCTCTGTTTTTT.

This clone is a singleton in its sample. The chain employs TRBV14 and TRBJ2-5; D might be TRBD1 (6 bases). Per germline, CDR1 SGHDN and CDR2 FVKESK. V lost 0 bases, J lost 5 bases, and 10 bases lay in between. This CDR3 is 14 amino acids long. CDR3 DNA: TGTGCCAGCAGCCAAGATTGGACAGACGAGACCCAGTACTTC. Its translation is CASSQDWTDETQYF. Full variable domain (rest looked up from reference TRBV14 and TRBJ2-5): EAGVTQFPSHSVIEKGQTVTLRCDPISGHDNLYWYRRVMGKEIKFLLHFVKESKQDESGMPNNRFLAERTGGTYSTLKVQPAELEDSGVYFCASSQDWTDETQYFGPGTRLLVL.

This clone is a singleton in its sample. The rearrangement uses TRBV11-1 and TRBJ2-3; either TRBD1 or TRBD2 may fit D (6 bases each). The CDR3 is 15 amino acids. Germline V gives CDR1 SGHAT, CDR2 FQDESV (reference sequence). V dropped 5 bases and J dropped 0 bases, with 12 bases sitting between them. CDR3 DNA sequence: TGTGCCAGCAGCGCCCCGGGGGCGAGCACAGATACGCAGTATTTT. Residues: CASSAPGASTDTQYF.

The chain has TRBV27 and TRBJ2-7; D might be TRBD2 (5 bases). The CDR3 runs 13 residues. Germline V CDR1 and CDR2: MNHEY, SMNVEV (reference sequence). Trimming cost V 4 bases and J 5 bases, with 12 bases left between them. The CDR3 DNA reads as TGTGCCAGCAGTTCCGGGATCGTTCACGAGCAGTACTTC. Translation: CASSSGIVHEQYF.

The CDR3 bases are TGTGCCAGCAGCTTGGTTTCTGCCAGGGGTGCAACTAATGAAAAACTGTTTTTT. Translating gives CASSLVSARGATNEKLFF. This sequence joins TRBV5-7 and TRBJ1-4, with a possible D match to TRBD1 (6 bases). TRBV5-7 has ORF status, its function being uncertain. The germline V and J ends were trimmed by 0 bases and 0 bases, with 15 bases remaining between them. CDR3 length equals 18 residues.

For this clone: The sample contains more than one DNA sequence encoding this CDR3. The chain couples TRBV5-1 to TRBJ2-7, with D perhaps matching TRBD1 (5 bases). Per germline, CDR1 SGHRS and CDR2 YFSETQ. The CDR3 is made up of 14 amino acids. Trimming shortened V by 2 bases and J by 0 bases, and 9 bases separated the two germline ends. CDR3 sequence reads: CASSLDRSSYEQYF. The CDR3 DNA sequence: TGCGCCAGCAGCTTAGACAGAAGCTCCTACGAGCAGTACTTC.

This CDR3 reads CASSLGLAGVETQYF. Here the CDR3 DNA reads TGTGCCAGCAGTCTGGGACTAGCGGGAGTCGAGACCCAGTACTTC. The V and J genes are TRBV7-2 and TRBJ2-5, with 14 bases matching TRBD2. Trimming cost V 6 bases and J 5 bases; bases outside gene matches: 5. The germline V gene has CDR1 SGHTA and CDR2 FQGNSA. The CDR3 spans 15 residues.

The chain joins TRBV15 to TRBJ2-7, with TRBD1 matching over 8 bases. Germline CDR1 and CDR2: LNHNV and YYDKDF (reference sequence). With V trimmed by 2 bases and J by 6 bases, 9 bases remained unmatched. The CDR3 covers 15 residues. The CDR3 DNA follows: TGTGCCACCAGCAGACCCGGACAGGGATGGGGCGAGCAGTACTTC. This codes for CATSRPGQGWGEQYF.

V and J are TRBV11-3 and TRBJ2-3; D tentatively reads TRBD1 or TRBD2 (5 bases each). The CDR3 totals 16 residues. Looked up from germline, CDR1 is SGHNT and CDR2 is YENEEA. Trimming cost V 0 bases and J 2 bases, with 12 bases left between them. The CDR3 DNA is TGTGCCAGCAGCTTAGAATCCCCGGGGCTCACAGATACGCAGTATTTT. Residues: CASSLESPGLTDTQYF.

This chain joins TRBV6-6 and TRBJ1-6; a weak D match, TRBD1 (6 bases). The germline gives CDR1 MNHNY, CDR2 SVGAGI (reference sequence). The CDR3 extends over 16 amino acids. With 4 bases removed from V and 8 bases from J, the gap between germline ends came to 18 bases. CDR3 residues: CASSSPTDRVDSPLHF. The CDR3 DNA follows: TGTGCCAGCAGTTCGCCGACGGACAGAGTTGATTCACCCCTCCACTTT.

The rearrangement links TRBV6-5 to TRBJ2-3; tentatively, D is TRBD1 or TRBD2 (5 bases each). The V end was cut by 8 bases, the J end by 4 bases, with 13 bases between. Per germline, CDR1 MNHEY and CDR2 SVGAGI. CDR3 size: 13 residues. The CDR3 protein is CASSPGPPDTQYF. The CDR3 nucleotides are TGTGCCAGCTCACCGGGACCCCCAGATACGCAGTATTTT.

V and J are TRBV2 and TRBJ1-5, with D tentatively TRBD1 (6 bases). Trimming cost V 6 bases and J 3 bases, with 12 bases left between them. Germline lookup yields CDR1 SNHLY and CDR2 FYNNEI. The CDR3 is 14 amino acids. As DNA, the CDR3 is TGTGCCAGCAGACCCGGGACACCCAATCAGCCCCAGCATTTT. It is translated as CASRPGTPNQPQHF. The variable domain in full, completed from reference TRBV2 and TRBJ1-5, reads EPEVTQTPSHQVTQMGQEVILRCVPISNHLYFYWYRQILGQKVEFLVSFYNNEISEKSEIFDDQFSVERPDGSNFTLKIRSTKLEDSAMYFCASRPGTPNQPQHFGDGTRLSIL.

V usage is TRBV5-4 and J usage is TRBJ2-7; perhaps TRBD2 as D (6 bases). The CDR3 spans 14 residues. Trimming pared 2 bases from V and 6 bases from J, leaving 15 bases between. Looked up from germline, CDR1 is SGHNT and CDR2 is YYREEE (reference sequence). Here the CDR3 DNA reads TGTGCCAGCAGCTTAGGCGGGACCCCCAGCGAGCAGTACTTC. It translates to CASSLGGTPSEQYF.

CDR3 sequence (DNA): TGTGCCTGGAGAATTCTGGAGAACACTGAAGCTTTCTTT. Translated: CAWRILENTEAFF. The rearrangement uses TRBV30 and TRBJ1-1, with no clear D. The V end lost 3 bases, the J end lost 1 base, and 9 bases lay between the germline ends. The CDR3 has 13 residues. Germline V gene lookup returns CDR1 GTSNPN and CDR2 SVGIG (reference sequence).